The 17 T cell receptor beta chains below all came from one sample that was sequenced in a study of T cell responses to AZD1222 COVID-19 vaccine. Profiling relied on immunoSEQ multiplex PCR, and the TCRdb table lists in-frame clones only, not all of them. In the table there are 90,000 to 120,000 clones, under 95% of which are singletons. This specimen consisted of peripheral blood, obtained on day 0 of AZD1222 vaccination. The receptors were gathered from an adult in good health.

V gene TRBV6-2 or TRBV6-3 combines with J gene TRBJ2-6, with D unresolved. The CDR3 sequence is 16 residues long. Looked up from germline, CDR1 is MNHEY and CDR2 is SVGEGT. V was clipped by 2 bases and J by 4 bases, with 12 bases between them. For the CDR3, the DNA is TGTGCCAGCAGTTACCCCGGCAGGCGAGGGGCCAACGTCCTGACTTTC. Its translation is CASSYPGRRGANVLTF.

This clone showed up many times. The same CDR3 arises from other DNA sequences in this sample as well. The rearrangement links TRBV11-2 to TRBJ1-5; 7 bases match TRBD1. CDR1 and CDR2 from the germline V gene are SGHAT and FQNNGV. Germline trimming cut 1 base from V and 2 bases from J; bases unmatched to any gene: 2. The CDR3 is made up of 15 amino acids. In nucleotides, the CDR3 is TGTGCCAGCAGCTTAGGGACAGGCGGCAATCAGCCCCAGCATTTT. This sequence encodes CASSLGTGGNQPQHF.

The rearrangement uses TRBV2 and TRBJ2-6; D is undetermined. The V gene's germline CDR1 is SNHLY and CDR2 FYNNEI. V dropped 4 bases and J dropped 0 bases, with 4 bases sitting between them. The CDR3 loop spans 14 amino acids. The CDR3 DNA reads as TGTGCCAGCAGTGGCAGCTCTGGGGCCAACGTCCTGACTTTC. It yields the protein CASSGSSGANVLTF.

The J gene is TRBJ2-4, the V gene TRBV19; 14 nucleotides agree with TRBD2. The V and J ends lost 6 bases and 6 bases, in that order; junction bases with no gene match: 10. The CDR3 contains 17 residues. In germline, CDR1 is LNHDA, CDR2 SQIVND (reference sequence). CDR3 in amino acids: CASSPTSGGAYGNIQYF. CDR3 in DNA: TGTGCCAGTAGCCCGACTAGCGGGGGGGCGTATGGAAACATTCAGTACTTC.

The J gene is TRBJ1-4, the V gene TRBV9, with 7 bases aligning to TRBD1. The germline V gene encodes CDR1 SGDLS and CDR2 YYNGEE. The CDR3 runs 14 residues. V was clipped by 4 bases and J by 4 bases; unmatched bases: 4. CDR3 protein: CASSPQGGNEKLFF. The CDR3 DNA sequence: TGTGCCAGCAGCCCCCAGGGGGGTAATGAAAAACTGTTTTTT. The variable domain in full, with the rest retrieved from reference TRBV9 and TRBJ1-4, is DSGVTQTPKHLITATGQRVTLRCSPRSGDLSVYWYQQSLDQGLQFLIQYYNGEERAKGNILERFSAQQFPDLHSELNLSSLELGDSALYFCASSPQGGNEKLFFGSGTQLSVL.

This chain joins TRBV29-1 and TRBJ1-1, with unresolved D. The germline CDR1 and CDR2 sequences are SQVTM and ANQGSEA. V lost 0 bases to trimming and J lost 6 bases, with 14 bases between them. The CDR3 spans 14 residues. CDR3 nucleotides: TGCAGCGTTGAAGATCTCAACGTTAGTTCTGAAGCTTTCTTT. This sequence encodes CSVEDLNVSSEAFF. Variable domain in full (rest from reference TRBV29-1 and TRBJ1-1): SAVISQKPSRDICQRGTSLTIQCQVDSQVTMMFWYRQQPGQSLTLIATANQGSEATYESGFVIDKFPISRPNLTFSTLTVSNMSPEDSSIYLCSVEDLNVSSEAFFGQGTRLTVV.

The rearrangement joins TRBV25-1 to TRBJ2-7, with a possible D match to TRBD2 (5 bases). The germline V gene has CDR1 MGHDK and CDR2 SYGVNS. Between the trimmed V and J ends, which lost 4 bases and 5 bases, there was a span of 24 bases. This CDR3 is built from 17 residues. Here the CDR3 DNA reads TGTGCCAGCAGTGTGGCGGGTGAGGGTTTTGGCCTGAACGAGCAGTACTTC. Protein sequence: CASSVAGEGFGLNEQYF.

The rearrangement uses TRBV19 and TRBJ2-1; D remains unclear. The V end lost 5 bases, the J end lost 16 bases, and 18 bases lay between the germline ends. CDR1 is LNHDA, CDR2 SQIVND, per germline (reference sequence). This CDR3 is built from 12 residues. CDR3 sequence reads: CASSPSSTVVFF. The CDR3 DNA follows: TGTGCCAGTAGTCCCAGTAGTACGGTCGTCTTCTTC.

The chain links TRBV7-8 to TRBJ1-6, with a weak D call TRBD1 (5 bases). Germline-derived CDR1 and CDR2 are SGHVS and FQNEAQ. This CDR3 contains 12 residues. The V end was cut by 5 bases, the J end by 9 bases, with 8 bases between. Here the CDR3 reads CASSPGFSPLHF. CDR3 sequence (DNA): TGTGCCAGCAGCCCAGGGTTTTCACCCCTCCACTTT.

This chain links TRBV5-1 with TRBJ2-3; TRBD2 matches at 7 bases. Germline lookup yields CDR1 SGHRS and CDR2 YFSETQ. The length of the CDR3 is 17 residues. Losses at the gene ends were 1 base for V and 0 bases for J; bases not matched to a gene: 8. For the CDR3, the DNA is TGCGCCAGCAGCTTGAATGGGGGGGAAACTAGCACAGATACGCAGTATTTT. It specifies CASSLNGGETSTDTQYF.

CDR3: CASSLASDVYGYTF. The DNA for the CDR3 is TGTGCCAGCAGCTTAGCCTCAGACGTCTATGGCTACACCTTC. The genes are TRBV7-2 and TRBJ1-2; D gene ambiguous. V was pared by 0 bases and J by 4 bases, with 9 bases between. The length of the CDR3 is 14 residues. Germline V gene lookup returns CDR1 SGHTA and CDR2 FQGNSA. The complete variable domain, with remaining parts taken from reference TRBV7-2 and TRBJ1-2, reads GAGVSQSPSNKVTEKGKDVELRCDPISGHTALYWYRQSLGQGLEFLIYFQGNSAPDKSGLPSDRFSAERTGGSVSTLTIQRTQQEDSAVYLCASSLASDVYGYTFGSGTRLTVV.

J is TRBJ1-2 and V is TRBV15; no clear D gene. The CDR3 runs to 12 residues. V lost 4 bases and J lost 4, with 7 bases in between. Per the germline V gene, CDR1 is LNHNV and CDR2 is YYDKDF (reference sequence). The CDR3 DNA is TGTGCCACCAGCACGGATCTCTATGGCTACACCTTC. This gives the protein CATSTDLYGYTF.

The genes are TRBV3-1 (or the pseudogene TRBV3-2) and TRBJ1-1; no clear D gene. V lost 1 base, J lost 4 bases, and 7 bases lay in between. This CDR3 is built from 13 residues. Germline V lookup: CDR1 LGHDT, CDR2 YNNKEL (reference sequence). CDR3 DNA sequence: TGTGCCAGCAGCCAAGTGTCGGTCACTGAAGCTTTCTTT. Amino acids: CASSQVSVTEAFF.

The CDR3 nucleotides are TGTGCCAGCAGCTTAGCGCTGGGGGAAAAACTGTTTTTT. It specifies CASSLALGEKLFF. The V call is TRBV7-9, the J call TRBJ1-4; D not certain. Per the germline V gene, CDR1 is SEHNR and CDR2 is FQNEAQ (reference sequence). The CDR3 sequence is 13 residues long. The germline V and J ends were trimmed by 0 bases and 8 bases, with 7 bases remaining between them.

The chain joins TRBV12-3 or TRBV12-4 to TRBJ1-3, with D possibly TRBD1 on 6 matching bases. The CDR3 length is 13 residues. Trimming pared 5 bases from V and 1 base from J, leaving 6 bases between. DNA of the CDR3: TGTGCCAGCAGTAGGGGGTCTGGAAACACCATATATTTT. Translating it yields CASSRGSGNTIYF.

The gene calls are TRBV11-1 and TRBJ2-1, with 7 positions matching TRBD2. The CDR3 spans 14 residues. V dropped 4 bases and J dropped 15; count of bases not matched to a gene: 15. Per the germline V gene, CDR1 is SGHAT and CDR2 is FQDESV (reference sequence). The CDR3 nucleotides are TGTGCCAGCAGCTCCCATACCGGACTAGAGGTCGTGTTCTTC. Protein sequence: CASSSHTGLEVVFF.

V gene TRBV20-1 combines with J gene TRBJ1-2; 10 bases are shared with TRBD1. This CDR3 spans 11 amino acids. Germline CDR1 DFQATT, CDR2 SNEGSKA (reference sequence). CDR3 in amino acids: CSDRGQDGYTF. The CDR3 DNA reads TGCAGCGACAGGGGGCAAGATGGCTACACCTTC.